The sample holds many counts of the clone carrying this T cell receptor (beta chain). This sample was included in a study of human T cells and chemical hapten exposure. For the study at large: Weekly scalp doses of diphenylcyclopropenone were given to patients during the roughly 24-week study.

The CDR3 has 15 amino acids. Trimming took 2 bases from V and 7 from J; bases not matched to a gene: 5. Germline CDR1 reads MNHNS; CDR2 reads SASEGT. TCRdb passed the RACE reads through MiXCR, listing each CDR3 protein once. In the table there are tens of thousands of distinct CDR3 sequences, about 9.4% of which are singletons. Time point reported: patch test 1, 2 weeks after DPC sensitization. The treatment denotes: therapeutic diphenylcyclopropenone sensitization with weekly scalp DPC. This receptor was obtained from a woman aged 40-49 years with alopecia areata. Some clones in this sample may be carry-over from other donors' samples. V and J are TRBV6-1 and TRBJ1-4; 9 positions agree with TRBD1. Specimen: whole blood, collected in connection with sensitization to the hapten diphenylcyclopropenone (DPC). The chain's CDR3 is CASSEYDRGGEKLFF. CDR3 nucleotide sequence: TGTGCCAGCAGTGAATACGACAGGGGGGGTGAAAAACTGTTTTTT.